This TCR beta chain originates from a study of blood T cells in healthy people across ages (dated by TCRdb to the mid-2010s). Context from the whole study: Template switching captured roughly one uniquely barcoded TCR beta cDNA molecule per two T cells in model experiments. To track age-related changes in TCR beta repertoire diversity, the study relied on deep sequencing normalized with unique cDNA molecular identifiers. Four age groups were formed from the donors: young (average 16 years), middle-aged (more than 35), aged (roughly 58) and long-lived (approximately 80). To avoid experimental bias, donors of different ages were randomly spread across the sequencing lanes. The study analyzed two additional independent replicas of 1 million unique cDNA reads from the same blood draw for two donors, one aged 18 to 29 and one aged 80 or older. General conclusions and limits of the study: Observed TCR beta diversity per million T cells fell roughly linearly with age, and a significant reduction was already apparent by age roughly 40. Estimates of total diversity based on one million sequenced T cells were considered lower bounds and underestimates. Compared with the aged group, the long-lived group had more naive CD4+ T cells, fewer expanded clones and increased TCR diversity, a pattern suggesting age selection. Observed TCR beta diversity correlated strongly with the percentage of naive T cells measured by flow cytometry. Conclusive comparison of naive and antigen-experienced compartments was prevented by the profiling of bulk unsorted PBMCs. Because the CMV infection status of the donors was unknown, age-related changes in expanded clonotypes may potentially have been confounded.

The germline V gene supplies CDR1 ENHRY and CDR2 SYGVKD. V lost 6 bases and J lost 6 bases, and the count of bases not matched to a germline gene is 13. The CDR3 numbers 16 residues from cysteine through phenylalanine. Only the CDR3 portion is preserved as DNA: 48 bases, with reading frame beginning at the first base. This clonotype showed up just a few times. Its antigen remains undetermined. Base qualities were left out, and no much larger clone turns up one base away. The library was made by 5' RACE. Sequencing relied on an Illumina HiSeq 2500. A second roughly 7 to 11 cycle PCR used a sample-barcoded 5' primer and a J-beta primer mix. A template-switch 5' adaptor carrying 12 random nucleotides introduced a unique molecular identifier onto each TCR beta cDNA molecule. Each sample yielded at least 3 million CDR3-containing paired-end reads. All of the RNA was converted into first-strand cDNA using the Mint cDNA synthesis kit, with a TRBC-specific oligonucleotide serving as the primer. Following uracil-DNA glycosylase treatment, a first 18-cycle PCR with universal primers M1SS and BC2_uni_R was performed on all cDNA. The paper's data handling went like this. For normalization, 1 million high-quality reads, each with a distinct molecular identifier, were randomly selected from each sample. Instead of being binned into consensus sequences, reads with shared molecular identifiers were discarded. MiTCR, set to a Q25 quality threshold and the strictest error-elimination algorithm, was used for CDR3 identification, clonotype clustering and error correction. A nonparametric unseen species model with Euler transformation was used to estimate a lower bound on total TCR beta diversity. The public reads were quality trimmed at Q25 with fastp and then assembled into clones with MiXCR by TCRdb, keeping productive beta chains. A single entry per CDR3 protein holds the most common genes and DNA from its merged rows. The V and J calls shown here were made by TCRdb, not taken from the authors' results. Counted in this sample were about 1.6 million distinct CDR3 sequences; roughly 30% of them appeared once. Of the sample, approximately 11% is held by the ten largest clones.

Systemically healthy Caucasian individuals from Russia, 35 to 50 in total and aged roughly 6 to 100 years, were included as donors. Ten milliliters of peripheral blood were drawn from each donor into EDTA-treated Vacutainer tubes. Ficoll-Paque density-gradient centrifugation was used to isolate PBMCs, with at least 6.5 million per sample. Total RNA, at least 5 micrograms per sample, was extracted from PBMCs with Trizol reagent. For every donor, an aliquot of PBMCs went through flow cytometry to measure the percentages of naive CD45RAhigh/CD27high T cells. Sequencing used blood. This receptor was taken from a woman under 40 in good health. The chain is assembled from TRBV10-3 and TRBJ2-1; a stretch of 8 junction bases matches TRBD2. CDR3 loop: CAIRHTIAGLGNEQFF. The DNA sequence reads TGTGCCATCAGACACACAATAGCGGGGTTGGGCAATGAGCAGTTCTTC.